This T cell receptor beta chain originates from a study of tumor-infiltrating lymphocytes in primary liver carcinoma. Study background: Measuring about 4.2 to 10 cm across, the tumors were staged as T1-T3 N0M0. Findings of the study overall: Merely about 7.5-24% of top clones occurred in all five tumor regions.

In its sample, this clonotype ranks as medium-sized. What it recognizes is unknown. From around 18-30 mg of unsorted bulk tissue, DNA and RNA were co-extracted together. From germline, CDR1 is PRHDT and CDR2 FYEKMQ (reference sequence). The CDR3 runs 15 residues. V gave up 2 bases and J gave up 4 bases; unmatched junction bases: 4. Total RNA (roughly 530 ng) served as template for TCR beta cDNA synthesis primed by a constant-region primer. Library construction for TCR beta comprised three nested multiplex PCR rounds performed with slightly modified ARM-PCR. Amplification in the first two PCR rounds was performed using TRBV1-TRBV30 forward primers and a C-beta reverse primer for 10 cycles each. A single record per CDR3 protein comes from TCRdb applying MiXCR to the multiplex PCR reads. The sample shows approximately 54,000 distinct CDR3 sequences, about 70% of them seen only once.

The sequenced material came from liver tumor tissue from sampling region 2. Subset of the sample: tumor region T2, inferior pole. The gene calls are TRBV13 and TRBJ2-5; 10 nucleotides align to TRBD2. This TCR came from a man aged 35-49 years with primary liver carcinoma and hepatitis B virus infection. The CDR3 sequence is CASSLLAGVGETQYF. The DNA for the CDR3 is TGTGCCAGCAGCTTACTAGCGGGAGTGGGAGAGACCCAGTACTTC.